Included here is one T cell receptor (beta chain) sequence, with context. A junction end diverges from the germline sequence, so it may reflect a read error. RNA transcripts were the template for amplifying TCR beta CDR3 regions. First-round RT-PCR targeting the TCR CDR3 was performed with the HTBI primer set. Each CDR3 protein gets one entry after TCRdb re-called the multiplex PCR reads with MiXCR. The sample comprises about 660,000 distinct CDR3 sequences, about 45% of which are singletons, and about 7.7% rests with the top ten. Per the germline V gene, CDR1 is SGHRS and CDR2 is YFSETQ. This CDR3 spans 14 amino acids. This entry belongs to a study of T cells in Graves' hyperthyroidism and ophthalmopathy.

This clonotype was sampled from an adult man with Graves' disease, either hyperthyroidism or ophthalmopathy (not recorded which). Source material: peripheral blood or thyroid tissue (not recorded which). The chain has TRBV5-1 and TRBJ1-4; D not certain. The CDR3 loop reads CASSSSSTSEKLFF. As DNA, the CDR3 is TGCGCCAGCAGCTCCAGCAGTACTAGTGAAAAACTGTTTTTT.